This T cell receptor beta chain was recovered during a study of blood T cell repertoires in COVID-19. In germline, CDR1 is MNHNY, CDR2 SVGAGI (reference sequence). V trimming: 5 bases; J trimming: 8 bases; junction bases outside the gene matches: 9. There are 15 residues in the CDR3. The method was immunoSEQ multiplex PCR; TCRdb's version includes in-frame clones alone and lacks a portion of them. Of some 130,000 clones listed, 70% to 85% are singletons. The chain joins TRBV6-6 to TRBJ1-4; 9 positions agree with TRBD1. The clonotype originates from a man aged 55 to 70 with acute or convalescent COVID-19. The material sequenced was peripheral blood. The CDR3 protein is CASSPTGTGYEKLFF. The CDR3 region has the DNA TGTGCCAGCAGTCCCACCGGGACAGGGTACGAAAAACTGTTTTTT.